Many counts were recorded for the clone carrying this TCR beta chain. The entry originates in a study of T-cell reconstitution after alpha-beta-depleted transplantation in children. From germline, CDR1 is SEHNR and CDR2 FQNEAQ (reference sequence). The CDR3 runs 15 residues. V was shortened by 5 bases and J by 1 base, with 12 bases between the two germline ends. TCRbeta library preparation incorporated unique molecular identifiers. Via MiXCR, TCRdb re-called the PCR reads, giving one row per CDR3 protein. Among 230,000 or so distinct CDR3 sequences listed, about 11% were seen once. This receptor was taken from a human donor who donated a stem cell graft to a child with acute lymphoblastic leukemia. Material: PBMCs from the stem cell graft donor, obtained from the stem cell graft. The chain combines TRBV7-9 with TRBJ2-1; a weak D match, TRBD1 (6 bases). The DNA of the CDR3 is TGTGCCAGCAGCCCAGCTGGGACATCCTACAATGAGCAGTTCTTC. This translates into CASSPAGTSYNEQFF.